The T cell receptor beta chain described here comes from a study of cytotoxic CD8 clonotypes in ibrutinib-treated CLL. Study-level results: Clonality went up at the time of ibrutinib response, stayed stable in sustained remission, and later dropped back toward its baseline level at progression.

CDR1 and CDR2 from the germline V gene are SGHAT and FQNNGV. The CDR3 is made up of 14 amino acids. Deletions cut 1 base from V and 2 bases from J, with 5 bases between. With regard to this clone: Its antigen is unknown.

Generated by immunoSEQ multiplex PCR, the TCRdb table keeps only in-frame clones and is missing some. The table records around 330,000 clones, 67% of them present only once. Around 2 micrograms of genomic DNA from cryopreserved PBMCs went into TCR beta libraries. Specimen: PBMCs, collected after 36 months of ibrutinib treatment. This receptor was obtained from a human donor with chronic lymphocytic leukemia. The chain recombines TRBV11-2 with TRBJ2-2, with D unresolved. CDR3 in amino acids: CASSLVFNTGELFF. The CDR3 DNA is TGTGCCAGCAGCTTAGTCTTTAACACCGGGGAGCTGTTTTTT.